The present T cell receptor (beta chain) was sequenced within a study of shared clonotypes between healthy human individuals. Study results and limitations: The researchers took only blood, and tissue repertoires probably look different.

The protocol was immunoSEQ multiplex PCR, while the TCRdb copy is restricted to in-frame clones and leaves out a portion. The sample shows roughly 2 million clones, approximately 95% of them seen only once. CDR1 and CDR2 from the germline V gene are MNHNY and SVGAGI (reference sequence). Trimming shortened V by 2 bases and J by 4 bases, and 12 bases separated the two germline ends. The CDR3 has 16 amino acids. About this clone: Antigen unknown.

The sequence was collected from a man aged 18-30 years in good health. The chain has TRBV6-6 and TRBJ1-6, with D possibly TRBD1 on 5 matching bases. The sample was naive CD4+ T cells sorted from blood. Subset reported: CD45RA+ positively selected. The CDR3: CASSYRQNPYNSPLHF. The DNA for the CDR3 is TGTGCCAGCAGTTACCGACAGAACCCTTATAATTCACCCCTCCACTTT.